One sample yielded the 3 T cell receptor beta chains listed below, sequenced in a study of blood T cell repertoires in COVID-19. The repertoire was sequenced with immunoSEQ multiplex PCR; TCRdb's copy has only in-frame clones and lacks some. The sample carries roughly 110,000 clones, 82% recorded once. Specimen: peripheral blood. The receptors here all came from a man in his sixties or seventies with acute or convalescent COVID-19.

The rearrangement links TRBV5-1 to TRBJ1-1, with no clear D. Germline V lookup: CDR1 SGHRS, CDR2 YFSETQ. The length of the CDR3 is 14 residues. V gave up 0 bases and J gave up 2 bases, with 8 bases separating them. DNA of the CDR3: TGCGCCAGCAGCTTGGCCTTAGTAAACACTGAAGCTTTCTTT. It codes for CASSLALVNTEAFF. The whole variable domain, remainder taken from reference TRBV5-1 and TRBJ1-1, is KAGVTQTPRYLIKTRGQQVTLSCSPISGHRSVSWYQQTPGQGLQFLFEYFSETQRNKGNFPGRFSGRQFSNSRSEMNVSTLELGDSALYLCASSLALVNTEAFFGQGTRLTVV.

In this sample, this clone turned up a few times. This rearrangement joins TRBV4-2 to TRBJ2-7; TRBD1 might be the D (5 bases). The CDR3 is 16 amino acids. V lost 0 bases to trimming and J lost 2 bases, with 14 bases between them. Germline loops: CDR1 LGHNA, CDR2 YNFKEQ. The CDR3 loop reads CASSQDPGYTTYEQYF. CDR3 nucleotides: TGTGCCAGCAGCCAAGATCCAGGGTACACAACCTACGAGCAGTACTTC.

DNA for the CDR3: TGCGCCAGCAGGGAAGCAACGGGACAGGGGTACAATGAGCAGTTCTTC. Translated: CASREATGQGYNEQFF. The genes are TRBV5-1 and TRBJ2-1, with 10 bases lining up with TRBD1. V trimming: 5 bases; J trimming: 4 bases; junction bases outside the gene matches: 9. The CDR3 has 16 residues. CDR1 is SGHRS, CDR2 YFSETQ, per germline.